This TCR beta chain was found in a study of CD8+CD57+ T cells in acquired aplastic anemia. Study outcomes and limitations: Patients did not significantly differ from controls in CD8+ Simpson's diversity.

The template used for profiling TCR beta VDJ and CDR3 was genomic DNA. TCRdb passed the reads through MiXCR, listing each CDR3 protein once. The sample has 250,000 to 300,000 distinct CDR3 sequences, approximately 57% seen once. This clonotype was detected ten times or more. The target antigen is unknown. Germline CDR1 and CDR2: SGHTA and FQGTGA. CDR3 length: 15 residues. V gave up 5 bases and J gave up 1 base, with 14 bases separating them. The receptor was isolated from a human donor with severe aplastic anemia or a healthy control (not recorded which). This chain uses TRBV7-3 with TRBJ1-1; a weak D match, TRBD1 (5 bases). The source material was sorted CD4+, CD8+, or CD8+CD57+ T cells (not recorded which) from PBMCs. In DNA form, the CDR3 reads TGTGCCAGCAGCCGAATGGGGGGTTCGAACACTGAAGCTTTCTTT. It codes for CASSRMGGSNTEAFF.